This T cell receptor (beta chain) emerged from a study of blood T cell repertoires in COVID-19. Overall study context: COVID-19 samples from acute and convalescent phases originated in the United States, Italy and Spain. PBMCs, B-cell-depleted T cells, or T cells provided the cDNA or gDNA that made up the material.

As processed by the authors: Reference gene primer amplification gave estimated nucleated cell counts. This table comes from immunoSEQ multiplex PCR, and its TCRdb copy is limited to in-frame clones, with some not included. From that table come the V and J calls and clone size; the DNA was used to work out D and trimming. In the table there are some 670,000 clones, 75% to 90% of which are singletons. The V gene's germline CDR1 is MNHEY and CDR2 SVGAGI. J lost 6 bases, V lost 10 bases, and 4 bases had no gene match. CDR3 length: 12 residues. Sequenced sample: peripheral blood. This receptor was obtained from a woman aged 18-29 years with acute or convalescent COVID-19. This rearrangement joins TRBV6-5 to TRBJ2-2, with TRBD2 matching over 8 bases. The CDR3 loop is CAKSGGSGELFF. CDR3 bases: TGTGCCAAATCGGGGGGGTCCGGGGAGCTGTTTTTT.